These T cell receptor beta chains were read from a single sample in a study of spatial heterogeneity in lung cancer. TCRdb processed the 5' RACE reads anew with MiXCR; each CDR3 protein has one entry. The sample lists fewer than 3,000 distinct CDR3 sequences; approximately 7% were seen once. Sequencing used lung tumor tissue, obtained at surgery. These receptors originate from a female donor with early-stage non-small cell lung cancer. The CDR3 runs from the conserved cysteine through the conserved F or W. A D gene is named only where the DNA matches it firmly. Expanded clones are given a class, and other clones once, few, many or no size at all.

D	V	J	size	DNA	CDR3
.	TRBV20-1	TRBJ1-5	few	TGCAGTGCTAGCCCGGGACGGATCAATCAGCCCCAGCATTTT	CSASPGRINQPQHF
.	TRBV6-5	TRBJ2-3	medium-sized	TGTGCCAGCAGTTCCCCGGGACACCCCACAGATACGCAGTATTTT	CASSSPGHPTDTQYF
.	TRBV18	TRBJ2-7	medium-sized	TGTGCCAGCTCACCCCCAGGGTTTTCCTACGAGCAGTACTTC	CASSPPGFSYEQYF
.	TRBV7-2	TRBJ2-5	medium-sized	TGTGCCAGCAGCTTAAGCCCTGCGCAAGAGACCCAGTACTTC	CASSLSPAQETQYF
.	TRBV6-6	TRBJ1-1	medium-sized	TGTGCCAGCAGGAGAGAAGAGGACATTGAAGCTTTCTTT	CASRREEDIEAFF
.	TRBV19	TRBJ1-5	medium-sized	TGTGCCAGTTCGCAGGTAAATCAGCCCCAGCATTTT	CASSQVNQPQHF
.	TRBV20-1	TRBJ1-1	medium-sized	TGCAGTGCTAGAGAGGGGGCGGGAAGCACTGAAGCTTTCTTT	CSAREGAGSTEAFF
TRBD2	TRBV7-3	TRBJ2-3	medium-sized	TGTGCCGCCGAAGGAGCGGGGGCCTTCTTCACAGATACGCAGTATTTT	CAAEGAGAFFTDTQYF
TRBD1	TRBV19	TRBJ2-5	medium-sized	TGTGCCAGTAGTATAGAAGAGGGGGCCCCAGAGACCCAGTACTTC	CASSIEEGAPETQYF
TRBD1	TRBV7-2	TRBJ2-7	.	TGTGCCAGCAGCTTAGCCCCCGGGACAGGGACCGAGCAGTACTTC	CASSLAPGTGTEQYF
.	TRBV5-1	TRBJ2-6	medium-sized	TGCGCCAGCAGCTTGGCCGGGGCAGCTGGGGCCAACGTCCTGACTTTC	CASSLAGAAGANVLTF
TRBD1	TRBV19	TRBJ1-2	many	TGTGCCAGTAACCTGGGACAGGCTAACTATGGCTACACCTTC	CASNLGQANYGYTF
.	TRBV7-3	TRBJ2-3	medium-sized	TGTGCCAGCAGCTTAAGTCTGGTTGATCACACAGATACGCAGTATTTT	CASSLSLVDHTDTQYF
.	TRBV15	TRBJ2-7	.	TGTGCCACCAGCGGCGGGGCAGGGGGTTACGAGCAGTACTTC	CATSGGAGGYEQYF
TRBD1	TRBV7-9	TRBJ1-3	medium-sized	TGTGCCAGCAGTATTACAGGGGCTGGAAACACCATATATTTT	CASSITGAGNTIYF
.	TRBV9	TRBJ2-1	medium-sized	TGTGCCAGCAGCGTAGTAGGGGGAACCTACAATGAGCAGTTCTTC	CASSVVGGTYNEQFF
TRBD2	TRBV11-2	TRBJ2-5	many	TGTGCCAGCAGCCCGACTAGCGGGGGGGCCGGGGAGACCCAGTACTTC	CASSPTSGGAGETQYF
TRBD1	TRBV10-3	TRBJ1-5	once	TGTGCCATCAGTGCTGGGACAGGGGGAAATCAGCCCCAGCATTTT	CAISAGTGGNQPQHF
.	TRBV20-1	TRBJ1-2	medium-sized	TGCAGTACCCCGGGGGGGGCATACGGCTACACCTTC	CSTPGGAYGYTF
.	TRBV7-9	TRBJ2-7	medium-sized	TGTGCCACAGGGGACGGATCCTACGAGCAGTACTTC	CATGDGSYEQYF
.	TRBV7-2	TRBJ2-5	medium-sized	TGTGCCAGCAGCTTAGGAGGAGGGGCCAGGGGAGAGACCCAGTACTTC	CASSLGGGARGETQYF
.	TRBV29-1	TRBJ1-2	.	TGCAGCGCTGGTGGGACCTATGGCTACACCTTC	CSAGGTYGYTF
TRBD2	TRBV20-1	TRBJ2-7	medium-sized	TGCAGTGCTAGCCCTAGCGGGGGGGGGCAGTACTTC	CSASPSGGGQYF
.	TRBV6-5	TRBJ2-3	medium-sized	TGTGCCAGCAGTTACATGGATACGCAGTATTTT	CASSYMDTQYF
.	TRBV28	TRBJ2-2	medium-sized	TGTGCCAGCAAACCGACAGGGAACACCGGGGAGCTGTTTTTT	CASKPTGNTGELFF
.	TRBV20-1	TRBJ2-3	medium-sized	TGCAGTGCTAGAGTCACAGATACGCAGTATTTT	CSARVTDTQYF
.	TRBV20-1	TRBJ2-4	medium-sized	TGCAGTGCTAGAGATGGGAGGTCGGAGTACTTC	CSARDGRSEYF
.	TRBV20-1	TRBJ2-7	many	TGCAGTGCTGCCGGGGCCAACTCCTACGAGCAGTACTTC	CSAAGANSYEQYF
.	TRBV5-1	TRBJ2-3	medium-sized	TGCGCCAGCAGCCTAGGAGGACAGTCAGATACGCAGTATTTT	CASSLGGQSDTQYF
.	TRBV9	TRBJ2-1	once	TGCGCCAGCAGCTCGAGCGCGGCTGGGGGTAATGAGCAGTTCTTC	CASSSSAAGGNEQFF
.	TRBV12-3/TRBV12-4	TRBJ1-2	medium-sized	TGTGCCAGCAGTTTGGTCCGGAGCTATGGCTACACCTTC	CASSLVRSYGYTF
TRBD2	TRBV5-3	TRBJ2-3	medium-sized	TGTGCCAGAAGCTTGGCGGGGGGGCGCACAGATACGCAGTATTTT	CARSLAGGRTDTQYF
TRBD2	TRBV4-3	TRBJ2-1	medium-sized	TGCGCCAGCAGCCAAGATCGAGCGGGGGGGCCCTACAATGAGCAGTTCTTC	CASSQDRAGGPYNEQFF
.	TRBV29-1	TRBJ2-1	few	TGCAGCGTTGAAGGAGCGCAGAGCTTCTACAATGAGCAGTTCTTC	CSVEGAQSFYNEQFF
TRBD2	TRBV7-2	TRBJ2-5	medium-sized	TGTGCCAGCAGCCCGTTAGCGGGGGGGCACGGGACCCAGTACTTC	CASSPLAGGHGTQYF
TRBD2	TRBV5-1	TRBJ2-2	medium-sized	TGCGCCAGCAGCTTGAGCTTCCGGGGGGGCCTAACCACCGGGGAGCTGTTTTTT	CASSLSFRGGLTTGELFF
.	TRBV15	TRBJ2-7	medium-sized	TGTGCCACCAGCAGAGGTGGTAGCTCCTACGAGCAGTACTTC	CATSRGGSSYEQYF